This TCR beta chain was sequenced during a study of CD8 T cells in ankylosing spondylitis. Study results and limitations: Disease-linked clones were reportedly significantly enriched in matched ankylosing spondylitis synovial fluid. Seemingly distinctive of ankylosing spondylitis blood was a TCR beta motif formed by eight highly homologous variants.

In its sample, this clonotype was seen a few times. Its target is not known. By quantitative 5'-RACE with molecular barcodes, the TCR beta libraries were made. MiXCR, applied by TCRdb to the 5' RACE reads, yields one record per CDR3 protein. The sample has 200,000 to 250,000 distinct CDR3 sequences, 15% to 20% seen once; the top ten hold approximately 46%. Germline V gene data show CDR1 as SEHNR and CDR2 as FQNEAQ (reference sequence). This CDR3 has 16 amino acids. Trimming removed 5 bases at V and 4 bases at J, with 19 bases between. The V and J genes are TRBV7-9 and TRBJ2-3; D may be TRBD1 or TRBD2 (5 bases each). Sequenced sample: blood, either unsorted or a sorted T cell fraction (not recorded which). The receptor was isolated from a male donor with ankylosing spondylitis. This CDR3 reads CASSPWDGQDADTQYF. In DNA form, the CDR3 reads TGTGCCAGCAGCCCTTGGGACGGACAAGACGCAGATACGCAGTATTTT.